This passage covers 9 T cell receptor beta chains from one sample sequenced in a study of T cell responses to AZD1222 COVID-19 vaccine. Only in-frame clones appear in the TCRdb table, and some are missing; sequencing was by immunoSEQ multiplex PCR. The sample includes some 180,000 clones, roughly 87% seen only once; the top ten take around 0.99%. The source was peripheral blood, collected 28 days after the second AZD1222 dose. The receptors stem from an adult who received the AZD1222 COVID-19 vaccine.

The chain recombines TRBV6-1 with TRBJ2-3; D unclear. CDR3 length equals 16 residues. Trimming left V 4 bases short and J 1 base short, with 15 bases between. Germline CDR1 and CDR2: MNHNS and SASEGT. Here the CDR3 DNA reads TGTGCCAGCAGTGGACCCGGGCCCCGGGGCACAGATACGCAGTATTTT. This encodes CASSGPGPRGTDTQYF.

V gene TRBV7-2 combines with J gene TRBJ2-3; TRBD2 is a possible D gene (6 bases). V lost 7 bases to trimming and J lost 5 bases, with 19 bases between them. CDR3 length equals 15 residues. The germline CDR1 and CDR2 sequences are SGHTA and FQGNSA. CDR3 bases: TGTGCCAGCACCAAACCGGGACTTCCTCTAGATACGCAGTATTTT. This sequence encodes CASTKPGLPLDTQYF.

The V gene is TRBV12-3 or TRBV12-4, the J gene TRBJ1-1, with TRBD1 matching over 9 bases. The trim removed 8 bases at V and 4 bases at J, leaving 5 bases unmatched. The CDR3 loop spans 13 amino acids. Here the CDR3 reads CASYHRGLTEAFF. In nucleotides, the CDR3 is TGTGCCAGCTACCACAGGGGGCTCACTGAAGCTTTCTTT.

The chain carries TRBV2 and TRBJ2-3; 7 nucleotides agree with TRBD1. The junction had 8 bases not matched to a gene; V was cut back by 5 bases and J by 0 bases. Germline V gives CDR1 SNHLY, CDR2 FYNNEI. The CDR3 is 16 residues long. In DNA, the CDR3 is TGTGCCAGCAGTCGGGACAGTCCATCTAGCACAGATACGCAGTATTTT. It yields the protein CASSRDSPSSTDTQYF.

This sequence joins TRBV7-6 and TRBJ1-2, with 8 nucleotides matching TRBD1. The CDR3 is 15 residues long. Trimming cost V 4 bases and J 8 bases; bases outside gene matches: 12. Per germline, CDR1 SGHVS and CDR2 FNYEAQ. The CDR3, as DNA: TGTGCCAGCAGCTCATGGTCAGGGGGCCTTAGAGGCTACACCTTC. Its protein is CASSSWSGGLRGYTF.

This clone was seen more than once but under ten times. This sequence joins TRBV10-1 and TRBJ1-6, with D uncertain. This CDR3 comprises 13 residues. Germline V gene lookup returns CDR1 WNHNN and CDR2 SYGVQD (reference sequence). Trimming pared 6 bases from V and 8 bases from J, leaving 11 bases between. The CDR3 protein is CASSEGAHSPLHF. The CDR3 bases are TGCGCCAGCAGCGAGGGCGCCCATTCACCCCTCCACTTT.

This clone was counted once. A read error may produce the germline difference seen at one junction end. This rearrangement joins TRBV6-1 to TRBJ2-5, with D unclear. The germline V gene has CDR1 MNHNS and CDR2 SASEGT. The CDR3 extends over 15 amino acids. The CDR3 loop reads CASSEARSRQETQYF. CDR3 DNA sequence: TGTGCCAGCAGCGAAGCGAGGAGTAGGCAAGAGACCCAGTACTTC.

The gene calls are TRBV3-1 (or the pseudogene TRBV3-2) and TRBJ2-7; 8 bases line up with TRBD1. J lost 3 bases, V lost 1 base, and 8 bases had no gene match. The germline V gene has CDR1 LGHDT and CDR2 YNNKEL (reference sequence). The CDR3 has 16 amino acids. The CDR3 is CASSQVWDRPFYEQYF. The CDR3 coding sequence is TGTGCCAGCAGCCAAGTCTGGGACAGGCCTTTCTACGAGCAGTACTTC.

This clone was picked up one time. The chain joins TRBV12-5 to TRBJ2-5; 15 nucleotides align to TRBD2. The CDR3 has 16 amino acids. The germline gives CDR1 LGHNT, CDR2 FRNRAP. The V segment lost 5 bases and the J segment 7 bases; nucleotides outside the gene matches: 8. The CDR3 DNA reads TGTGCTAGTGGTGCCGGGACTAGCGGGGGGTCGGGGACCCAGTACTTC. Translation gives CASGAGTSGGSGTQYF.